This TCR beta chain derives from a study of T cell changes during pregnancy in multiple sclerosis. This CDR3 is built from 18 residues. Trimming removed 6 bases from V and 7 bases from J, with 28 bases in between. Assay used: immunoSEQ multiplex PCR; TCRdb lists only in-frame clones, some missing. Here the sample spans about 60,000 clones, around 92% being singletons. The TCR was taken from a female donor with multiple sclerosis, enrolled in a pregnancy study. This sample comprised peripheral blood, obtained in the first trimester of pregnancy. The rearrangement links TRBV23-1 to TRBJ1-3, with a weak D call TRBD1 (5 bases). TRBV23-1 counts as an open reading frame of uncertain function. The DNA of the CDR3 is TGCGCCAGCAGCCAAACAAGACTGAAGGGCCCTAAGGGGAACACCATATATTTT. Its translation is CASSQTRLKGPKGNTIYF.